The text below deals with one T cell receptor beta chain. This specimen comes from a study of T cell responses to AZD1222 COVID-19 vaccine. The method was immunoSEQ multiplex PCR; TCRdb's version includes in-frame clones alone and lacks a portion of them. This sample yields over 150,000 clones, of which 88% are seen a single time; around 4.4% belongs to the top ten. The receptor's source is an adult who received the AZD1222 COVID-19 vaccine. Sequences were derived from peripheral blood, sampled 28 days after the second AZD1222 dose.

CDR3 DNA sequence: TGCGCCAGCAGCCAAGGAGGGGGCACCGGGGAGCTGTTTTTT. This gives the protein CASSQGGGTGELFF. The rearrangement links TRBV4-1 to TRBJ2-2; a possible D gene is TRBD1 (6 bases). Germline V gene data show CDR1 as MGHRA and CDR2 as YSYEKL. Trimming left V 1 base short and J 4 bases short, with 7 bases between. The length of the CDR3 is 14 residues.